These 3 T cell receptor beta chains were all obtained from the same sample, sequenced in a study of T cells expressing NK-cell markers. TCRdb reprocessed the 5' RACE reads; each CDR3 protein has one entry and no DNA is given. This table holds 150,000 to 180,000 distinct CDR3 sequences. The sequencing sample was made of blood T cells: a sorted CD56 or NKG2C T cell subset, CD4+ or CD8+ T cells, or bulk PBMC T cells (not recorded which). These receptors came from a woman between 45 and 60 years old in good health.

The chain's CDR3 is CASRLLAIYNEQFF. The chain recombines TRBV6-6 with TRBJ2-1; the TCRdb D gene call, TRBD2, has no DNA to confirm it. The CDR3 loop spans 14 amino acids. Germline assignment: CDR1 MNHNY and CDR2 SVGAGI (reference sequence).

V is TRBV7-9 and J is TRBJ1-2; TCRdb calls TRBD1, which cannot be checked without DNA. This CDR3 region has 13 residues. Germline-derived CDR1 and CDR2 are SEHNR and FQNEAQ (reference sequence). The CDR3 reads CASSSTGTYGYTF.

The chain has TRBV15 and TRBJ2-2. CDR1 is LNHNV, CDR2 YYDKDF, per germline (reference sequence). The CDR3 extends over 14 amino acids. CDR3 region: CATSRTVNTGELFF. The entire variable domain, with the rest obtained from reference TRBV15 and TRBJ2-2, is as follows: DAMVIQNPRYQVTQFGKPVTLSCSQTLNHNVMYWYQQKSSQAPKLLFHYYDKDFNNEADTPDNFQSRRPNTSFCFLDIRSPGLGDTAMYLCATSRTVNTGELFFGEGSRLTVL.